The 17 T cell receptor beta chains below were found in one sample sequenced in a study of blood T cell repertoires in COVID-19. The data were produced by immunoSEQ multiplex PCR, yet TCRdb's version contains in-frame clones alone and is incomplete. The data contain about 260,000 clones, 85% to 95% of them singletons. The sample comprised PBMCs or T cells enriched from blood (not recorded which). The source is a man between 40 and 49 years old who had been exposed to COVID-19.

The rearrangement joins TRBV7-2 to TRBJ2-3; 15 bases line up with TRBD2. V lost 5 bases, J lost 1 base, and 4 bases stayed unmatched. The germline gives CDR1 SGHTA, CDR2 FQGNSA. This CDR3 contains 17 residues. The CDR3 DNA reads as TGTGCCAGCAGCCTGGGACTAGCGGGAGGTCGCACAGATACGCAGTATTTT. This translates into CASSLGLAGGRTDTQYF.

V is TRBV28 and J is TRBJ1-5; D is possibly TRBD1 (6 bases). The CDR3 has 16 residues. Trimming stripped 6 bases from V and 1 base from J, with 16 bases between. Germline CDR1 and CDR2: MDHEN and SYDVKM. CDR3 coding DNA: TGTGCCAGCAGACCAGGGCGGGGGCCAAGCAATCAGCCCCAGCATTTT. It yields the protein CASRPGRGPSNQPQHF.

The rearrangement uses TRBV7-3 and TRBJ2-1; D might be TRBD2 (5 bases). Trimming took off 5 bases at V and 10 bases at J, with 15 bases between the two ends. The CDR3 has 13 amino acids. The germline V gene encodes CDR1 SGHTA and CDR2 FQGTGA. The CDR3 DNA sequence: TGTGCCAGCAGCGGCGGGTCTTGGGGAGAGCAGTTCTTC. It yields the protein CASSGGSWGEQFF. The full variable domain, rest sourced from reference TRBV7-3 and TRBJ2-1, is GAGVSQTPSNKVTEKGKYVELRCDPISGHTALYWYRQSLGQGPEFLIYFQGTGAADDSGLPNDRFFAVRPEGSVSTLKIQRTERGDSAVYLCASSGGSWGEQFFGPGTRLTVL.

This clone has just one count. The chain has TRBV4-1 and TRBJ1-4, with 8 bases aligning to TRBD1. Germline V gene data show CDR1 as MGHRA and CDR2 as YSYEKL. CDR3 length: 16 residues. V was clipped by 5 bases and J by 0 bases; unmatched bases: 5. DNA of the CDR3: TGCGCCAGCAGCTCCGGGACAGGACCAACTAATGAAAAACTGTTTTTT. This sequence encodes CASSSGTGPTNEKLFF.

CDR3 residues: CASSLLADEQYF. For the CDR3, the DNA is TGTGCCAGCAGCTTACTAGCGGACGAGCAGTACTTC. The J gene is TRBJ2-7, the V gene TRBV7-9; 7 nucleotides agree with TRBD2. Germline loops: CDR1 SEHNR, CDR2 FQNEAQ (reference sequence). The CDR3 spans 12 residues. The ends lost 2 bases at V and 5 bases at J; junction bases unmatched: 0.

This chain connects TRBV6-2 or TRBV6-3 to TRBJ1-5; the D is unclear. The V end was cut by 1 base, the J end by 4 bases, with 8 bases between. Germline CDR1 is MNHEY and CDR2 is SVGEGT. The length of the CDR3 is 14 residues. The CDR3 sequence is CASSYWADNQPQHF. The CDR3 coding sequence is TGTGCCAGCAGTTACTGGGCAGATAATCAGCCCCAGCATTTT.

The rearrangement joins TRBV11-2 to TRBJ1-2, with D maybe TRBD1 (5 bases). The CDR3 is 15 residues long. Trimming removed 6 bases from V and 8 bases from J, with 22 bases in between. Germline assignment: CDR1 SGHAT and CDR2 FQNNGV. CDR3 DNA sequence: TGTGCCAGCAGAGAAACTTCACTCGGAGGGGACGGCTACACCTTC. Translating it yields CASRETSLGGDGYTF. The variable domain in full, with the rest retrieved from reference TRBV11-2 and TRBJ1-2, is EAGVAQSPRYKIIEKRQSVAFWCNPISGHATLYWYQQILGQGPKLLIQFQNNGVVDDSQLPKDRFSAERLKGVDSTLKIQPAKLEDSAVYLCASRETSLGGDGYTFGSGTRLTVV.

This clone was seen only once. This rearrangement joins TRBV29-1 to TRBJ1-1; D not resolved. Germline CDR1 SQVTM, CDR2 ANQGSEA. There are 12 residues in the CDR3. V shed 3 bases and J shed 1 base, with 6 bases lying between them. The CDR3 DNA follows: TGCAGCGTTGAGTTGAGGAACACTGAAGCTTTCTTT. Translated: CSVELRNTEAFF.

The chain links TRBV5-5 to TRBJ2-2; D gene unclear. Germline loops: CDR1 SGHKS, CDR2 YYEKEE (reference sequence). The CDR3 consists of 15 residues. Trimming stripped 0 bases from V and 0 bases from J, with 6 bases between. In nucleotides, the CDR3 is TGTGCCAGCAGCTTGGTTTTAGCGAACACCGGGGAGCTGTTTTTT. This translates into CASSLVLANTGELFF.

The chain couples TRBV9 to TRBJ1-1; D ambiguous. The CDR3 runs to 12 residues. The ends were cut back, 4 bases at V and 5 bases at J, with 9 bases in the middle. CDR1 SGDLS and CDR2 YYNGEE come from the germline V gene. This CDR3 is CASSRGGTEAFF. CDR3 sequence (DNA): TGTGCCAGCAGCCGGGGAGGGACTGAAGCTTTCTTT.

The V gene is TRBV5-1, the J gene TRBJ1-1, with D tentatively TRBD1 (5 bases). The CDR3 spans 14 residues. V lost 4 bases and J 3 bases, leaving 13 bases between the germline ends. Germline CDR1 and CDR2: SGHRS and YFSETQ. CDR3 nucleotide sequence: TGCGCCAGCAGCCCACCGGGGGTCCACACTGAAGCTTTCTTT. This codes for CASSPPGVHTEAFF.

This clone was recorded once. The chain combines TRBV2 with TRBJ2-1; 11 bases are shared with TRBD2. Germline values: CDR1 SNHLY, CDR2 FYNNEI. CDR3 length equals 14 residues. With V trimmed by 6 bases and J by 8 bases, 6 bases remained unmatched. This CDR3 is CASSLAGGGDEQFF. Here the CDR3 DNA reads TGTGCCAGCAGCTTAGCGGGAGGGGGCGATGAGCAGTTCTTC.

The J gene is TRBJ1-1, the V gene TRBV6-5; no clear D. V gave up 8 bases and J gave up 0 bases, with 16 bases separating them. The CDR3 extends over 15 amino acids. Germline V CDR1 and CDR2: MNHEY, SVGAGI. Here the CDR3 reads CASRTADRVNTEAFF. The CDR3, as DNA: TGTGCCAGCCGCACCGCTGATCGGGTGAACACTGAAGCTTTCTTT.

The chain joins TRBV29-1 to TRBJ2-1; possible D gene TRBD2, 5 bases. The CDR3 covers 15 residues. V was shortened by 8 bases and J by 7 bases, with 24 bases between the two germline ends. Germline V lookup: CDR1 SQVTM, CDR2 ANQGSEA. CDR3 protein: CSQGQAGVHQNEQFF. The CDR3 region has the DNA TGCAGCCAAGGGCAGGCCGGGGTTCACCAAAATGAGCAGTTCTTC.

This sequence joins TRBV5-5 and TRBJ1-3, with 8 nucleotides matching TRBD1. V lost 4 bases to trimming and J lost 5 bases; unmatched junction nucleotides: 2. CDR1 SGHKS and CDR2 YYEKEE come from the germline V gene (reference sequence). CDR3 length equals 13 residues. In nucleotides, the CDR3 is TGTGCCAGCAGCGGGGACAGGCGAAACACCATATATTTT. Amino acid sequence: CASSGDRRNTIYF.

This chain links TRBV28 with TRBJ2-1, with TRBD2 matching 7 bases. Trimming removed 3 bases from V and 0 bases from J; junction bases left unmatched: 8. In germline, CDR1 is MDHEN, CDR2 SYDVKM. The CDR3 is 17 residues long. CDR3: CASSFWGAGNSYNEQFF. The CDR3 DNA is TGTGCCAGCAGTTTCTGGGGAGCGGGAAACTCCTACAATGAGCAGTTCTTC.

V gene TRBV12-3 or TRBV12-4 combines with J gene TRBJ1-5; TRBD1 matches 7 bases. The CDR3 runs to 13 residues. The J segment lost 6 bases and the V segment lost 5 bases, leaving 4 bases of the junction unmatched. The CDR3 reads CASSINRGQPQHF. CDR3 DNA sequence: TGTGCCAGCAGTATAAACAGGGGTCAGCCCCAGCATTTT.